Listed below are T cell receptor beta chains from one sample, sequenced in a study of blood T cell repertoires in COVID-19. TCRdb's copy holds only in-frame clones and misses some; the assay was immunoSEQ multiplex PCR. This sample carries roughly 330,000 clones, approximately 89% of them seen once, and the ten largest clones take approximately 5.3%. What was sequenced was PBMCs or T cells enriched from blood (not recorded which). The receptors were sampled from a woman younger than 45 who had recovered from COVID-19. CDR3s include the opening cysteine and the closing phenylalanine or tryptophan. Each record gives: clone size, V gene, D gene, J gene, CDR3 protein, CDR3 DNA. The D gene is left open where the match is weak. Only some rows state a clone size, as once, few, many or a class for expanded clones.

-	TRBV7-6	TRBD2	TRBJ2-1	CASSLAYKRGGDEQFF	TGTGCCAGCAGCTTAGCGTACAAGCGGGGTGGCGATGAGCAGTTCTTC
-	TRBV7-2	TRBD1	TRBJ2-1	CASSATGGAGEQFF	TGTGCCAGCAGCGCGACAGGGGGCGCGGGGGAGCAGTTCTTC
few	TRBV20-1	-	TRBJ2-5	CSASVGLSQETQYF	TGCAGTGCTAGTGTTGGGCTGTCACAAGAGACCCAGTACTTC
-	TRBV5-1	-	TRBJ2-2	CASSSAVTGPPPGELFF	TGCGCCAGCAGCTCGGCGGTTACAGGGCCGCCCCCCGGGGAGCTGTTTTTT
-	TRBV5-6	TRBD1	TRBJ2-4	CASSFGTGAKNIQYF	TGTGCCAGCAGCTTCGGGACAGGAGCCAAAAACATTCAGTACTTC
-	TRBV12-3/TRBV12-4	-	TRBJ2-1	CASSTADTNEQFF	TGTGCCAGCAGTACCGCGGATACAAATGAGCAGTTCTTC
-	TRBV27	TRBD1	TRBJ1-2	CASSQQGINYGYTF	TGTGCCAGCAGTCAACAGGGGATCAACTATGGCTACACCTTC
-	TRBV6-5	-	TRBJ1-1	CASSYTPGRKINEAFF	TGTGCCAGCAGTTATACCCCTGGGAGGAAGATCAATGAAGCTTTCTTT
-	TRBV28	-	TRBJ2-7	CASSFYRDGPRYEQYF	TGTGCCAGCAGTTTTTACAGGGACGGCCCCCGCTACGAGCAGTACTTC
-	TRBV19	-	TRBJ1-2	CASSTDRSNYGYTF	TGTGCCAGTAGTACCGACAGGTCTAACTATGGCTACACCTTC
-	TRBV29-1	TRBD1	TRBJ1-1	CSVENRQGVGTEAFF	TGCAGCGTTGAAAATCGGCAGGGGGTCGGGACTGAAGCTTTCTTT
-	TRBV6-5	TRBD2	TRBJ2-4	CASSTGLGNIQYF	TGTGCCAGCAGCACGGGACTAGGGAACATTCAGTACTTC
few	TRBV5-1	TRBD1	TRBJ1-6	CASRVQGAMDSPLHF	TGCGCCAGCAGGGTACAGGGGGCTATGGATTCACCCCTCCACTTT
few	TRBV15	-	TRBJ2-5	CATSRGAGQETQYF	TGTGCCACCAGCAGAGGCGCAGGGCAAGAGACCCAGTACTTC
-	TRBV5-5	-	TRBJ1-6	CASSLYLNSPLHF	TGTGCCAGCAGCTTATATCTTAATTCACCCCTCCACTTT
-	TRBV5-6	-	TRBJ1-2	CASSPYRVPEYGYTF	TGTGCCAGCAGCCCTTACAGGGTACCGGAATATGGCTACACCTTC
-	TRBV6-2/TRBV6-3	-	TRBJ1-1	CASSRHLFGEAFF	TGTGCCAGCAGTCGCCACTTGTTTGGTGAAGCTTTCTTT
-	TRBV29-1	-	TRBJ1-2	CSVLPNEGDYGYTF	TGCAGCGTCCTACCGAATGAGGGGGACTATGGCTACACCTTC
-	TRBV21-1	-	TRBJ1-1	CASRRVPNTEAFF	TGTGCCAGCCGCCGGGTACCCAACACTGAAGCTTTCTTT
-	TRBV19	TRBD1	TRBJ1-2	CASSGQGFGYTF	TGTGCCAGTTCAGGACAGGGGTTTGGCTACACCTTC
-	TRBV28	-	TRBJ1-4	CASSSPVSTNEKLFF	TGTGCCAGCAGTTCGCCGGTTTCAACTAATGAAAAACTGTTTTTT
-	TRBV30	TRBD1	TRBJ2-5	CACTGVIETQYF	TGTGCCTGCACAGGGGTCATAGAGACCCAGTACTTC
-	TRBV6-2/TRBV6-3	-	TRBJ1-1	CASSLGRNTEAFF	TGTGCCAGCAGTTTGGGCCGGAACACTGAAGCTTTCTTT
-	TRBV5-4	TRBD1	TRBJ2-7	CASSRGREGSYEQYF	TGTGCCAGCAGTAGGGGGCGAGAAGGGTCCTACGAGCAGTACTTC
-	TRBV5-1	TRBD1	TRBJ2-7	CASSLGGQGGYEQYF	TGCGCCAGCAGCTTGGGTGGACAGGGAGGTTACGAGCAGTACTTC
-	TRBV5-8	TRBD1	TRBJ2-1	CASSLRDSSYNEQFF	TGTGCCAGCAGCCTCCGGGACAGCTCCTACAATGAGCAGTTCTTC
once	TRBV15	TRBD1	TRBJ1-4	CATSTAEGAGEKLFF	TGTGCCACCAGCACCGCAGAGGGGGCGGGTGAAAAACTGTTTTTT
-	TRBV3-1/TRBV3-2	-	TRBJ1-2	CASSQVLLAGYGYTF	TGTGCCAGCAGCCAAGTCCTTCTAGCAGGCTATGGCTACACCTTC
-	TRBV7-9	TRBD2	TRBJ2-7	CASSSRLAGGTEQYF	TGTGCCAGCAGCTCCAGACTAGCGGGGGGGACCGAGCAGTACTTC
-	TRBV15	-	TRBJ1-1	CATSRQQYMNTEAFF	TGTGCCACCAGCAGACAACAGTACATGAACACTGAAGCTTTCTTT
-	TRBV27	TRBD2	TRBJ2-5	CASSLTERGPRETQYF	TGTGCCAGCAGTTTGACGGAGCGGGGGCCCAGGGAGACCCAGTACTTC
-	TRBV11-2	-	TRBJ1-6	CASSLPSGSSPLHF	TGTGCCAGCAGCTTACCCTCCGGGAGCTCACCCCTCCACTTT
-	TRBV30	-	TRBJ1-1	CAWLDRRNTEAFF	TGTGCCTGGTTGGACAGACGGAACACTGAAGCTTTCTTT
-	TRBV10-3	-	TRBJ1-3	CAISWTNSGNTIYF	TGTGCCATCAGTTGGACAAACTCTGGAAACACCATATATTTT
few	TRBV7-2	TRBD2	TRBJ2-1	CASTPEGGSPTNEQFF	TGTGCCAGCACCCCTGAGGGAGGGAGCCCGACAAATGAGCAGTTCTTC
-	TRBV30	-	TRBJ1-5	CAWSDQGIGNQPQHF	TGTGCCTGGAGTGACCAGGGGATCGGCAATCAGCCCCAGCATTTT
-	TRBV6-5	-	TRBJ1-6	CASSYAGAYNSPLHF	TGTGCCAGCAGTTATGCGGGTGCCTATAATTCACCCCTCCACTTT
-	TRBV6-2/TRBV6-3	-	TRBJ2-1	CASSPRGRGGYNEQFF	TGTGCCAGCAGTCCCCGGGGCAGGGGTGGTTACAATGAGCAGTTCTTC
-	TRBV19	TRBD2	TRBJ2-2	CASRRLAGENTGELFF	TGTGCCAGCAGAAGGCTAGCGGGGGAGAACACCGGGGAGCTGTTTTTT
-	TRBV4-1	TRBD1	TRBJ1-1	CASGIQGGTEAFF	TGCGCCAGCGGAATACAGGGGGGCACTGAAGCTTTCTTT
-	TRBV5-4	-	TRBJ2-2	CASSPGGTRGYTGELFF	TGTGCCAGCAGCCCTGGTGGGACCCGGGGGTACACCGGGGAGCTGTTTTTT
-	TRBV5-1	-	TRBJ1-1	CASSLGSWGGPMNTEAFF	TGCGCCAGCAGCTTGGGAAGCTGGGGGGGACCCATGAACACTGAAGCTTTCTTT
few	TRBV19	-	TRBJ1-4	CASSVREKLFF	TGTGCCAGTAGCGTTAGAGAAAAACTGTTTTTT
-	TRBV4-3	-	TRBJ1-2	CASSQDGRSYGYTF	TGCGCCAGCAGCCAAGATGGCAGGTCCTATGGCTACACCTTC
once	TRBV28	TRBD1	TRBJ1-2	CASSLQGSYGYTF	TGTGCCAGCAGCTTACAGGGGTCCTATGGCTACACCTTC
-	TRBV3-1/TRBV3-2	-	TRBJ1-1	CASSQAGRGTEAFF	TGTGCCAGCAGCCAGGCAGGGCGGGGCACTGAAGCTTTCTTT